This T cell receptor beta chain originates from a study of graft-versus-host responses after intestinal transplantation. For this clone: As yet, its antigen is unknown.

Assay used: immunoSEQ multiplex PCR; TCRdb lists only in-frame clones, some missing. Counted here are roughly 97,000 clones, more than 85% occurring once; the ten biggest clones make up 0.7% to 0.9%. This CDR3 spans 16 amino acids. V lost 5 bases and J lost 7; bases outside the gene matches: 11. The germline gives CDR1 LNHDA, CDR2 SQIVND (reference sequence). This specimen was unstimulated CD4+ T cells sorted from spleen or lymph node cells, taken before intestinal transplant. The clonotype was recovered from a human donor who received an intestinal transplant. V gene TRBV19 combines with J gene TRBJ2-7, with 13 bases fitting TRBD2. The chain's CDR3 is CASSPTLAGGTGEQYF. The CDR3 DNA follows: TGTGCCAGTAGTCCCACACTAGCGGGAGGGACGGGTGAGCAGTACTTC.